The 20 T cell receptor beta chains presented below share a single source sample, sequenced in a study of T cell responses to AZD1222 COVID-19 vaccine (dated by TCRdb to the early 2020s). According to the study, the label for this sample's time point signals: baseline before first vaccination. Receptors were amplified or captured by the immunoSEQ multiplex PCR assay. Here the immuneACCESS table is served through TCRdb, limited to in-frame sequences with V and J called. Missing clones are a known gap in these copies; in checked studies unresolved V genes cover under half, and the rest lacks a known reason. In all, the sample holds over 90,000 clones, and 91% of those were seen once. The top ten clonotypes cover 35% to 50% of the sample. The source material was peripheral blood, sampled on day 0 of AZD1222 vaccination. The origin of the receptors is an adult in good health.

The chain couples TRBV3-1 (or the pseudogene TRBV3-2) to TRBJ2-4; TRBD1 or TRBD2 may be the D gene (6 bases each). The V gene lost 4 bases and the J gene lost 0 bases, with 10 bases spanning the gap. CDR1 LGHDT and CDR2 YNNKEL come from the germline V gene (reference sequence). The CDR3 contains 15 residues. Written as DNA, the CDR3 is TGTGCCAGCAGCCCTGGAGGGGGAGCCAAAAACATTCAGTACTTC. It encodes CASSPGGGAKNIQYF.

The genes are TRBV6-5 and TRBJ2-3, with 12 positions matching TRBD2. Germline assignment: CDR1 MNHEY and CDR2 SVGAGI. V shed 8 bases and J 11 bases; nucleotides not matched to a gene: 5. The CDR3 extends over 12 amino acids. CDR3 amino acids: CASVPTSGRQYF. CDR3 sequence (DNA): TGTGCCAGCGTTCCGACTAGCGGGAGGCAGTATTTT.

The chain combines TRBV5-4 with TRBJ2-5; the D is unclear. CDR1 is SGHNT, CDR2 YYREEE, per germline (reference sequence). The CDR3 runs 14 residues. Trimming shortened V by 0 bases and J by 5 bases, and 11 bases separated the two germline ends. The CDR3 DNA sequence: TGTGCCAGCAGCTTGGCCGAGCGACGGGAGACCCAGTACTTC. Its protein is CASSLAERRETQYF.

This chain uses TRBV7-2 with TRBJ1-1, with D possibly matching TRBD1 (6 bases). The CDR3 sequence is 12 residues long. V was clipped by 6 bases and J by 10 bases, with 15 bases between them. CDR1 and CDR2 from the germline V gene are SGHTA and FQGNSA. Here the CDR3 DNA reads TGTGCCAGCAGTAAAGGGGGGCAGAGAGCTTTCTTT. Translating it yields CASSKGGQRAFF.

The chain is built from TRBV18 and TRBJ2-7; D is uncertain. V was shortened by 5 bases and J by 3 bases, with 5 bases between the two germline ends. The germline gives CDR1 KGHSH, CDR2 LQKENI. The CDR3 is 11 residues long. The CDR3 DNA reads TGTGCCAGCTCAGCTAACTACGAGCAGTACTTC. It is translated as CASSANYEQYF.

The chain employs TRBV7-2 and TRBJ2-7, with D perhaps TRBD2 (6 bases). Germline lookup yields CDR1 SGHTA and CDR2 FQGNSA. V was cut by 1 base and J by 3 bases, with 10 bases left in between. The CDR3 covers 14 residues. CDR3 protein: CASSLGASVYEQYF. Written as DNA, the CDR3 is TGTGCCAGCAGCTTAGGGGCTAGCGTCTACGAGCAGTACTTC.

This sequence joins TRBV7-9 and TRBJ1-6; D remains ambiguous. The V end lost 4 bases, the J end lost 7 bases, and 11 bases lay between the germline ends. Germline V gene sequence: CDR1 SEHNR, CDR2 FQNEAQ (reference sequence). This CDR3 is built from 14 residues. The CDR3 DNA reads as TGTGCCAGCAGCTATGGACCGAGGAATTCACCCCTCCACTTT. Translation gives CASSYGPRNSPLHF. Full variable domain (missing parts from reference TRBV7-9 and TRBJ1-6): DTGVSQNPRHKITKRGQNVTFRCDPISEHNRLYWYRQTLGQGPEFLTYFQNEAQLEKSRLLSDRFSAERPKGSFSTLEIQRTEQGDSAMYLCASSYGPRNSPLHFGNGTRLTVT.

The V and J genes are TRBV2 and TRBJ1-2; a weak D match, TRBD1 (5 bases). Trimming shortened V by 7 bases and J by 4 bases, and 16 bases separated the two germline ends. Germline V gene sequence: CDR1 SNHLY, CDR2 FYNNEI. The CDR3 runs 14 residues. The CDR3 protein is CASTGTSIPYGYTF. Here the CDR3 DNA reads TGTGCCAGCACCGGGACGTCCATCCCCTATGGCTACACCTTC.

This chain connects TRBV19 to TRBJ1-3, with a weak D call TRBD1 (5 bases). This CDR3 has 14 residues. Looked up from germline, CDR1 is LNHDA and CDR2 is SQIVND (reference sequence). Trimming shortened V by 4 bases and J by 2 bases, and 9 bases separated the two germline ends. The CDR3 DNA follows: TGTGCCAGTAGTAGGGGGACGGCTGGAAACACCATATATTTT. This encodes CASSRGTAGNTIYF.

This sequence joins TRBV2 and TRBJ1-1; no firm D call. Looked up from germline, CDR1 is SNHLY and CDR2 is FYNNEI. V was pared by 6 bases and J by 1 base, with 12 bases between. The CDR3 covers 14 residues. In DNA form, the CDR3 reads TGTGCCAGCAGCTCCCTGAGGTGGAACACTGAAGCTTTCTTT. As protein: CASSSLRWNTEAFF.

The genes are TRBV28 and TRBJ1-2; D possibly corresponds to TRBD1 (6 bases). The CDR3 extends over 16 amino acids. V was clipped by 5 bases and J by 3 bases, with 19 bases between them. Germline values: CDR1 MDHEN, CDR2 SYDVKM. DNA for the CDR3: TGTGCCAGCAGTCCTGGGGACGGGGGGCACGACTATGGCTACACCTTC. It is translated as CASSPGDGGHDYGYTF.

CDR3 coding DNA: TGTGCCAGTACCTCGAGGGAGGGCACAGATACGCAGTATTTT. Translated: CASTSREGTDTQYF. V is TRBV7-2 and J is TRBJ2-3, with D maybe TRBD2 (6 bases). The CDR3 consists of 14 residues. Deletions cut 9 bases from V and 1 base from J, with 14 bases between. CDR1 is SGHTA and CDR2 is FQGNSA in the germline V gene.

The rearrangement uses TRBV3-1 (or the pseudogene TRBV3-2) and TRBJ2-1, with 11 bases identical to TRBD1. Germline CDR1 reads LGHDT; CDR2 reads YNNKEL (reference sequence). The CDR3 has 16 residues. V gave up 4 bases and J gave up 6 bases; unmatched junction bases: 8. The CDR3: CASSPSGTGGFNEQFF. In DNA form, the CDR3 reads TGTGCCAGCAGCCCATCCGGGACAGGGGGTTTCAATGAGCAGTTCTTC.

The rearrangement uses TRBV4-1 and TRBJ2-7, with a possible D match to TRBD1 (6 bases). V lost 4 bases and J 2 bases, leaving 12 bases between the germline ends. The CDR3 contains 14 residues. Germline V gene lookup returns CDR1 MGHRA and CDR2 YSYEKL. The CDR3 nucleotides are TGCGCCAGCAGCCCTCAAGACAGGACCTACGAGCAGTACTTC. This codes for CASSPQDRTYEQYF.

The rearrangement links TRBV5-4 to TRBJ2-5; 7 nucleotides agree with TRBD1. J gave up 4 bases and V 2 bases, and 2 bases lay outside the gene matches. There are 13 residues in the CDR3. Germline CDR1 reads SGHNT; CDR2 reads YYREEE (reference sequence). CDR3 DNA: TGTGCCAGCAGCTTCGCAGGGGGAGAGACCCAGTACTTC. Translating gives CASSFAGGETQYF.

DNA of the CDR3: TGTGCCAGCAGCCAGTTAGCAGAATACAATGAGCAGTTCTTC. Its protein product is CASSQLAEYNEQFF. V usage is TRBV14 and J usage is TRBJ2-1; no reliable D call. Germline CDR1 reads SGHDN; CDR2 reads FVKESK. Trimming removed 3 bases from V and 4 bases from J, with 10 bases in between. The CDR3 has 14 residues.

This chain links TRBV7-3 with TRBJ2-3, with 12 bases fitting TRBD1. After removal of 6 bases from V and 4 bases from J, the junction contained 8 bases not matched to a gene. The CDR3 has 16 residues. Germline V gene lookup returns CDR1 SGHTA and CDR2 FQGTGA. As DNA, the CDR3 is TGTGCCAGCAGTGCCGGGACAGGGGGCCGGGCAGATACGCAGTATTTT. It yields the protein CASSAGTGGRADTQYF.

This sequence joins TRBV7-9 and TRBJ2-7; TRBD2 agrees at 8 bases. The trim removed 3 bases at V and 3 bases at J, leaving 7 bases unmatched. The CDR3 runs to 15 residues. Germline V gene sequence: CDR1 SEHNR, CDR2 FQNEAQ (reference sequence). CDR3 nucleotides: TGTGCCAGCAGCTTTAGCGGGGCTCGTCACTACGAGCAGTACTTC. Translation gives CASSFSGARHYEQYF.

The rearrangement links TRBV13 to TRBJ2-7, with TRBD2 identical over 10 bases. This CDR3 comprises 14 residues. After removal of 5 bases from V and 6 bases from J, the junction contained 7 bases not matched to a gene. Per germline, CDR1 PRHDT and CDR2 FYEKMQ (reference sequence). Written as DNA, the CDR3 is TGTGCCAGCAGCCACAGCGGGAGGGGACTCGAGCAGTACTTC. This encodes CASSHSGRGLEQYF.

The rearrangement links TRBV29-1 to TRBJ2-1, with 10 bases matching TRBD2. Unmatched junction bases numbered 11, after V lost 4 bases and J lost 8 bases. The germline gives CDR1 SQVTM, CDR2 ANQGSEA. The CDR3 is 15 amino acids. The CDR3 region is CSVVYIKREGYEQFF. The CDR3 DNA reads as TGCAGCGTTGTATACATTAAGCGGGAGGGCTATGAGCAGTTCTTC.